These 21 T cell receptor beta chains were all obtained from the same sample, sequenced in a study of control samples from healthy donors and cancer patients. This table comes from immunoSEQ multiplex PCR, and its TCRdb copy is limited to in-frame clones, with some not included. The repertoire holds about 95,000 clones, just under 85% seen once, with around 20% in the top ten. The sequenced material came from blood. The source is a man aged 25 to 40 in good health.

The chain joins TRBV18 to TRBJ1-1; D possibly corresponds to TRBD1 (5 bases). The germline CDR1 and CDR2 sequences are KGHSH and LQKENI. Between the trimmed V and J ends, which lost 6 bases and 7 bases, there was a span of 15 bases. The CDR3 is made up of 13 amino acids. The CDR3 spells CASSRSAGGEAFF. CDR3 coding DNA: TGTGCCAGCTCCCGCTCCGCTGGGGGTGAAGCTTTCTTT.

V and J are TRBV30 and TRBJ1-1; 9 nucleotides agree with TRBD1. The CDR3 length is 13 residues. Germline V gene lookup returns CDR1 GTSNPN and CDR2 SVGIG (reference sequence). Unmatched junction bases numbered 10, after V lost 3 bases and J lost 11 bases. The CDR3 DNA sequence: TGTGCCTGGAGGTTCCCGGACAGGGGTAGGGCTTTCTTT. Amino acid sequence: CAWRFPDRGRAFF.

This clone was recorded a few times. The chain joins TRBV2 to TRBJ1-6; D uncertain. The CDR3 is made up of 13 amino acids. CDR1 SNHLY and CDR2 FYNNEI come from the germline V gene. The V gene lost 7 bases and the J gene lost 9 bases, with 13 bases spanning the gap. CDR3 sequence (DNA): TGTGCCAGCAAGGATAAGTGGGTTTCACCCCTCCACTTT. Encoded protein: CASKDKWVSPLHF.

This clone occurred once. The chain uses TRBV2 and TRBJ1-5, with no clear D. V lost 2 bases, J lost 7 bases, and 12 bases lay in between. The CDR3 is 14 amino acids. CDR1 is SNHLY, CDR2 FYNNEI, per germline. The CDR3 DNA is TGTGCCAGCAGTGAATGGCAGATAAACCAGCCCCAGCATTTT. Translated: CASSEWQINQPQHF.

V usage is TRBV5-6 and J usage is TRBJ1-2; D uncertain. This CDR3 contains 12 residues. Trimming cost V 1 base and J 8 bases, with 9 bases left between them. The germline V gene encodes CDR1 SGHDT and CDR2 YYEEEE. This CDR3 is CASSLSMGGYTF. CDR3 in DNA: TGTGCCAGCAGCTTGTCGATGGGGGGCTACACCTTC.

The chain joins TRBV5-5 to TRBJ2-7; TRBD1 or TRBD2 may be the D gene (6 bases each). Between the trimmed V and J ends, which lost 4 bases and 5 bases, there was a span of 19 bases. CDR3 length: 15 residues. Germline assignment: CDR1 SGHKS and CDR2 YYEKEE (reference sequence). CDR3 sequence reads: CASSARPGAGNEQYF. The CDR3 coding sequence is TGTGCCAGCAGCGCCCGTCCGGGGGCTGGGAACGAGCAGTACTTC. Full variable domain (rest looked up from reference TRBV5-5 and TRBJ2-7): DAGVTQSPTHLIKTRGQQVTLRCSPISGHKSVSWYQQVLGQGPQFIFQYYEKEERGRGNFPDRFSARQFPNYSSELNVNALLLGDSALYLCASSARPGAGNEQYFGPGTRLTVT.

The chain employs TRBV11-2 and TRBJ1-1, with D maybe TRBD1 (5 bases). Germline assignment: CDR1 SGHAT and CDR2 FQNNGV. The CDR3 has 15 amino acids. Trimming took 3 bases from V and 0 from J, leaving 11 bases between them. CDR3: CASSFPGSMNTEAFF. The CDR3 bases are TGTGCCAGCAGCTTCCCAGGGTCCATGAACACTGAAGCTTTCTTT.

The genes are TRBV30 and TRBJ2-7, with 9 bases aligning to TRBD1. The germline V gene encodes CDR1 GTSNPN and CDR2 SVGIG (reference sequence). The junction had 1 base not matched to a gene; V was cut back by 2 bases and J by 2 bases. The CDR3 has 13 amino acids. The CDR3 bases are TGTGCCTGGAGTCACAGGGGGCCCTACGAGCAGTACTTC. It yields the protein CAWSHRGPYEQYF.

This chain uses TRBV9 with TRBJ2-3; D gene unclear. The V end lost 4 bases, the J end lost 2 bases, and 11 bases lay between the germline ends. This CDR3 has 14 amino acids. Germline CDR1 and CDR2: SGDLS and YYNGEE. The CDR3 DNA reads TGTGCCAGCAGCCCCCAGACGGTCACAGATACGCAGTATTTT. Its protein is CASSPQTVTDTQYF.

The chain combines TRBV6-6 with TRBJ2-2, with 9 bases matching TRBD2. This CDR3 spans 16 amino acids. V shed 2 bases, J shed 1 base, and the junction held 2 bases outside the gene matches. Germline assignment: CDR1 MNHNY and CDR2 SVGAGI (reference sequence). The CDR3 region has the DNA TGTGCCAGCAGTTACAGCGGGGGGCTGAACACCGGGGAGCTGTTTTTT. The encoded protein is CASSYSGGLNTGELFF.

This clone was observed a single time. The rearrangement links TRBV6-5 to TRBJ2-5; the D call may be TRBD1 or TRBD2 (5 bases each). This CDR3 has 14 residues. Trimming cost V 7 bases and J 2 bases, with 14 bases left between them. Looked up from germline, CDR1 is MNHEY and CDR2 is SVGAGI. In nucleotides, the CDR3 is TGTGCCAGCACTCGGGGCGGGCAGCAAGAGACCCAGTACTTC. Protein: CASTRGGQQETQYF.

The chain uses TRBV7-8 and TRBJ1-6; the D gene is possibly TRBD1 (5 bases). The V end lost 5 bases, the J end lost 5 bases, and 13 bases lay between the germline ends. Germline V gene data show CDR1 as SGHVS and CDR2 as FQNEAQ. This CDR3 region has 15 residues. The CDR3 region is CASSARDGDNSPLHF. For the CDR3, the DNA is TGTGCCAGCAGCGCCCGGGACGGAGATAATTCACCCCTCCACTTT.

The V and J genes are TRBV12-3 or TRBV12-4 and TRBJ2-1; D gene uncertain. This CDR3 comprises 12 residues. Trimming left V 2 bases short and J 8 bases short, with 7 bases between. DNA for the CDR3: TGTGCCAGCAGTTTATCGGTTGATGAGCAGTTCTTC. This sequence encodes CASSLSVDEQFF.

A single count supports this clone. The V call is TRBV30, the J call TRBJ2-1; TRBD2 agrees at 9 bases. The J segment lost 6 bases and the V segment lost 5 bases, leaving 11 bases of the junction unmatched. Germline CDR1 GTSNPN, CDR2 SVGIG (reference sequence). The CDR3 totals 15 residues. Written as DNA, the CDR3 is TGTGCCTGGGCCCCCTGGGCGGGGGGGGCCAATGAGCAGTTCTTC. It specifies CAWAPWAGGANEQFF. The whole variable domain, filled in from reference TRBV30 and TRBJ2-1, reads SQTIHQWPATLVQPVGSPLSLECTVEGTSNPNLYWYRQAAGRGLQLLFYSVGIGQISSEVPQNLSASRPQDRQFILSSKKLLLSDSGFYLCAWAPWAGGANEQFFGPGTRLTVL.

The chain links TRBV27 to TRBJ2-7; 8 bases are shared with TRBD1. The CDR3 is 17 amino acids. V lost 3 bases, J lost 0 bases, and 10 bases stayed unmatched. CDR1 is MNHEY, CDR2 SMNVEV, per germline (reference sequence). Written as DNA, the CDR3 is TGTGCCAGCAGTTTTACCCTCCGACAGGGGTTCTCCTACGAGCAGTACTTC. This translates into CASSFTLRQGFSYEQYF.

V usage is TRBV19 and J usage is TRBJ1-1, with 7 bases matching TRBD1. This CDR3 spans 16 amino acids. V shed 5 bases and J 5 bases; nucleotides not matched to a gene: 14. CDR1 LNHDA and CDR2 SQIVND come from the germline V gene (reference sequence). CDR3 coding DNA: TGTGCCAGTAGTCTAGGGGGCGGGGGAGGAGGTACTGAAGCTTTCTTT. The encoded protein is CASSLGGGGGGTEAFF.

This sequence joins TRBV12-5 and TRBJ1-5, with 7 bases that match TRBD1. The germline gives CDR1 LGHNT, CDR2 FRNRAP. CDR3 length: 16 amino acids. V was clipped by 2 bases and J by 7 bases; unmatched bases: 11. This chain's CDR3 is CASGLLQGSIGQPQHF. The DNA for the CDR3 is TGTGCTAGTGGTTTGCTACAGGGGAGCATCGGGCAGCCCCAGCATTTT.

The genes are TRBV6-2 or TRBV6-3 and TRBJ1-5; 7 bases are a match to TRBD1. Looked up from germline, CDR1 is MNHEY and CDR2 is SVGEGT. V was pared by 5 bases and J by 4 bases, with 5 bases of the junction left unmatched. This CDR3 region has 14 residues. The CDR3 DNA reads as TGTGCCAGCAGTCCGACAGGGATTAATCAGCCCCAGCATTTT. This encodes CASSPTGINQPQHF.

This chain links TRBV5-4 with TRBJ1-2; D not resolved. The CDR3 has 14 amino acids. Germline V gives CDR1 SGHNT, CDR2 YYREEE (reference sequence). The V gene lost 0 bases and the J gene lost 1 base, with 7 bases spanning the gap. CDR3 in amino acids: CASSLDPINYGYTF. CDR3 DNA sequence: TGTGCCAGCAGCTTGGATCCCATTAACTATGGCTACACCTTC.

The genes are TRBV5-1 and TRBJ2-7; TRBD1 agrees at 8 bases. The length of the CDR3 is 13 residues. The V segment lost 3 bases and the J segment 3 bases; nucleotides outside the gene matches: 2. Germline V CDR1 and CDR2: SGHRS, YFSETQ. CDR3 bases: TGCGCCAGCAGCTACAGGGGGGTCTACGAGCAGTACTTC. Translation gives CASSYRGVYEQYF.

The chain is built from TRBV25-1 and TRBJ2-7; 10 nucleotides match TRBD1. This CDR3 is 18 amino acids long. In germline, CDR1 is MGHDK, CDR2 SYGVNS. The J segment lost 0 bases and the V segment lost 5 bases, leaving 13 bases of the junction unmatched. DNA of the CDR3: TGTGCCAGCAGTCTCCAGCCGGCCGGGACAGGGGACTCCTACGAGCAGTACTTC. Protein sequence: CASSLQPAGTGDSYEQYF.